A single T cell receptor (beta chain) is shown here with its context. Its specific antigen is unknown. Nothing much larger sits one base from this clone, and base qualities are not available. Whole blood was collected in K2EDTA tubes by collaborating institutions according to the institutions' own protocols. For TCRbeta analysis, collaborators shipped samples as frozen whole blood, isolated PBMCs, or DNA extracted from either of those sample types. The source of the sample is a study of blood T cell repertoires in COVID-19 (dated by TCRdb to 2018 to 2021). Study-level background: Samples from collaborators originated in the United States, Italy and Spain and spanned both the acute and convalescent phases of COVID-19. Where HLA class I and class II types were available, the types were taken from metadata supplied by the sample provider, not from assay-based typing. The repertoires were released in a freely available public database meant as a resource for research on the immune response to SARS-CoV-2. Subjects who had been exposed to COVID-19, were actively infected with it, or had recovered from it provided the deeply sampled blood TCRbeta repertoires that made up the dataset. The prospective study material was composed of cDNA or gDNA derived from T cells, B-cell-depleted T cells, or PBMCs. Sample metadata almost always included a de-identified subject ID, COVID-19 status, age in years and sex. Samples were obtained from the ongoing ImmuneRACE study (first 160 participants) and from over 1,000 subjects provided by 6 global collaborators. What the authors observed across the whole study: How much clinical and demographic metadata was included differed by source and by participant, and the metadata was provided uncurated.

The immunoSEQ Assay, a bias-controlled multiplex PCR, was used to amplify TCRbeta CDR3 regions from genomic DNA. Concerning the study's data processing: The number of nucleated cells in each sample was estimated from the amplification of reference gene primers within the assay. Sequence reads were collapsed and filtered to measure the absolute abundance of every unique TCRbeta CDR3 rearrangement. For each sample, productive Simpson clonality was calculated as the square root of Simpson's diversity index over productive rearrangements. Held by TCRdb, this immuneACCESS table contains in-frame sequences only and omits some clones. Under half of the omission traces to an unresolved V gene where checked; the cause of the rest is unknown. Clonal size and the V and J genes are those of that table, whereas D and trimming came from the DNA. The sample records 150,000 or so clones, 80% to 85% of which are singletons. The ten largest clones take up roughly two fifths of the sample.

From the cysteine up to the phenylalanine, the CDR3 has a length of 16 residues. Only the CDR3 DNA is retained, 48 bases long and in frame from the first base. From the germline V gene, CDR1 is LGHNA and CDR2 is YSLEER. Trimming at the junction amounts to 2 bases on V and 0 bases on J, and the germline ends lie 12 bases apart. The sequencing sample was made of peripheral blood. The rearranged chain carries TRBV4-3 and TRBJ2-3; the best D guess is TRBD2, with 7 bases matching. This clonotype originated in a human donor in a cohort sampled during active COVID-19. The bases read TGCGCCAGCAGCCAATTGGGGGGGCCTAGCACAGATACGCAGTATTTT. This translates into CASSQLGGPSTDTQYF.